A single T cell receptor beta chain is shown here with its context. The entry originates in a study of blood T cell repertoires in COVID-19. Clones were read by immunoSEQ multiplex PCR, and TCRdb kept only the in-frame ones, dropping some. This sample carries 150,000 to 200,000 clones, around 89% of them seen once, and the ten largest clones take 6.6%. Deletions cut 4 bases from V and 6 bases from J, with 10 bases between. The V gene's germline CDR1 is MNHEY and CDR2 SMNVEV (reference sequence). This CDR3 region has 13 residues. The sequence derives from a woman in her 50s who had recovered from COVID-19. The source material was PBMCs or T cells enriched from blood (not recorded which). The chain carries TRBV27 and TRBJ2-1; D is uncertain. Written as DNA, the CDR3 is TGTGCCAGCAGTTCCCAGGTCGGCAATGAGCAGTTCTTC. This encodes CASSSQVGNEQFF.